Sequencing of this T cell receptor (beta chain) was carried out in a study of Ad26.COV2.S vaccination and SARS-CoV-2 variants. Study-level background: Vaccine-arm donor from the placebo-controlled COV1001 Ad26.COV2.S trial.

Study findings and constraints: Breadth measured for non-spike TCRs was similar across vaccine and placebo recipients. There was a possibility that the TCR breadth and depth analyses underestimated total T cell responses.

As concerns this clone: Antigen specificity is unknown.

V lost 2 bases and J lost 0, with 10 bases in between. The CDR3 runs 14 residues. Germline-derived CDR1 and CDR2 are GTSNPN and SVGIG (reference sequence). Clones were sequenced by immunoSEQ multiplex PCR, and TCRdb holds only the in-frame ones, with some missing. This sample has some 420,000 clones, with approximately 88% found just once. Treatment specified: roughly 19 received Ad26.COV2.S at low or high dose, single or two shots; roughly five received placebo; per-sample allocation not given. Material that was analyzed had been drawn on day 63 after the first vaccine or placebo injection. The TCR comes from a person between 18 and 60 years old who received the Ad26.COV2.S COVID-19 vaccine or a placebo. The sample was peripheral blood, taken in a trial of Ad26.COV2.S vaccine versus placebo. The V and J genes are TRBV30 and TRBJ1-1; D perhaps matches TRBD1 (5 bases). CDR3 nucleotide sequence: TGTGCCTGGAGTCCGGGGCTCATGAACACTGAAGCTTTCTTT. This gives the protein CAWSPGLMNTEAFF.